The 9 T cell receptor beta chains given below trace back to one sample, sequenced in a study of T-cell memory formation after mild COVID-19. One entry per CDR3 protein results from TCRdb running MiXCR on the 5' RACE reads. Of 250,000 to 300,000 distinct CDR3 sequences in the sample, about 17% are singletons; the top ten hold around 23%. Material for sequencing was PBMCs or a T cell subset sorted from them (not recorded which). Receptors originate from a man between 18 and 35 years old who had mild COVID-19 (a few samples of this study predate the infection). Cell type and time point are not known.

The chain employs TRBV7-9 and TRBJ1-4; D is unclear. CDR3 size: 12 residues. Germline V gives CDR1 SEHNR, CDR2 FQNEAQ (reference sequence). V gave up 5 bases and J gave up 7 bases, with 8 bases separating them. CDR3 sequence (DNA): TGTGCCAGCAGCCCCGCGGGTGAAAAACTGTTTTTT. It translates to CASSPAGEKLFF.

This chain joins TRBV6-5 and TRBJ1-1; maybe TRBD1 (6 bases). This CDR3 is 15 amino acids long. Germline lookup yields CDR1 MNHEY and CDR2 SVGAGI. V lost 5 bases, J lost 0 bases, and 13 bases lay in between. CDR3 sequence (DNA): TGTGCCAGCAGTCCAGGGGCTAATTTGAACACTGAAGCTTTCTTT. Its translation: CASSPGANLNTEAFF.

V is TRBV7-8 and J is TRBJ2-5; D might be TRBD1 (6 bases). V gave up 5 bases and J gave up 5 bases, with 18 bases separating them. CDR3 length equals 15 residues. Germline CDR1 reads SGHVS; CDR2 reads FQNEAQ. CDR3 coding DNA: TGTGCCAGCAGCCTAGGCTGGGGGCTACGGGAGACCCAGTACTTC. Protein sequence: CASSLGWGLRETQYF.

This rearrangement joins TRBV10-3 to TRBJ1-4; D uncertain. CDR1 and CDR2 (germline): ENHRY, SYGVKD. CDR3 length: 13 amino acids. V was pared by 7 bases and J by 8 bases, with 14 bases between. CDR3 loop: CAIKPISGEKLFF. CDR3 DNA: TGTGCCATCAAGCCCATCTCGGGCGAAAAACTGTTTTTT.

The rearrangement uses TRBV10-2 and TRBJ2-3; TRBD1 might be the D (5 bases). Per germline, CDR1 WSHSY and CDR2 SAAADI. V dropped 4 bases and J dropped 3 bases, with 8 bases sitting between them. The CDR3 is made up of 13 amino acids. CDR3 protein: CASSGQGTDTQYF. Written as DNA, the CDR3 is TGCGCCAGCAGTGGGCAGGGAACAGATACGCAGTATTTT.

The V call is TRBV4-1, the J call TRBJ2-2, with 7 bases matching TRBD1. The CDR3 spans 17 residues. With 9 bases clipped from V and 5 bases from J, the junction kept 18 bases outside the gene matches. The germline CDR1 and CDR2 sequences are MGHRA and YSYEKL. This CDR3 reads CARAGVIGTEATGELFF. DNA of the CDR3: TGCGCCAGAGCAGGTGTAATAGGGACAGAGGCTACCGGGGAGCTGTTTTTT.

The chain is built from TRBV20-1 and TRBJ2-3; TRBD2 might be the D (5 bases). The V and J ends lost 5 bases and 4 bases respectively, with 16 bases between them. The CDR3 totals 14 residues. CDR1 and CDR2 from the germline V gene are DFQATT and SNEGSKA (reference sequence). CDR3 residues: CSASRGPGADTQYF. DNA for the CDR3: TGCAGTGCTTCCCGAGGCCCCGGGGCAGATACGCAGTATTTT.

J is TRBJ2-3 and V is TRBV16, with D unresolved. The V and J ends lost 3 bases and 0 bases respectively, with 10 bases between them. The CDR3 contains 15 residues. Germline-derived CDR1 and CDR2 are KGHSY and FQNENV. For the CDR3, the DNA is TGTGCCAGCAGCCAGCAGCGAACGAGCACAGATACGCAGTATTTT. Encoded protein: CASSQQRTSTDTQYF.

The rearrangement links TRBV28 to TRBJ2-4; D unclear. Germline V gene lookup returns CDR1 MDHEN and CDR2 SYDVKM. The germline V and J ends were trimmed by 5 bases and 0 bases, with 20 bases remaining between them. This CDR3 has 18 amino acids. CDR3 DNA sequence: TGTGCCAGCAGTCCGTCGCCACAAAGTATCCTAGCCAAAAACATTCAGTACTTC. Protein sequence: CASSPSPQSILAKNIQYF.